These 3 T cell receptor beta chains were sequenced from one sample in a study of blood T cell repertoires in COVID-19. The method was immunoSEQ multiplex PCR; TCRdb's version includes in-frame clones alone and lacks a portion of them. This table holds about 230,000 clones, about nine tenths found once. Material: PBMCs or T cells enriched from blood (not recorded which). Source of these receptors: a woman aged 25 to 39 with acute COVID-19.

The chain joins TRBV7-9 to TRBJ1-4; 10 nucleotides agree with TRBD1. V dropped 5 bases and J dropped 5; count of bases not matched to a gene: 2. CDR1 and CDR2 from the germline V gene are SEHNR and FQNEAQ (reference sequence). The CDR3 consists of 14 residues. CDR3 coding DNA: TGTGCCAGCAGCCCGGACAGGGGGAATGAAAAACTGTTTTTT. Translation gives CASSPDRGNEKLFF.

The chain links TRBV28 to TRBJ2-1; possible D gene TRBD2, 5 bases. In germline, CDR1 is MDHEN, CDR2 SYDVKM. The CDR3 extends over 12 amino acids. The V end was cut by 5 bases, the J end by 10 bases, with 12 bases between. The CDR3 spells CASSQTSGEQFF. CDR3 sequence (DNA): TGTGCCAGCAGTCAGACATCGGGGGAGCAGTTCTTC.

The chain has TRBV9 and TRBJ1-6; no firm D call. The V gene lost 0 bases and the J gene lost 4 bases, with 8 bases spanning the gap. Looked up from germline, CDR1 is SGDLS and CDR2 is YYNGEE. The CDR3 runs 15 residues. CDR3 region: CASSVGSAYNSPLHF. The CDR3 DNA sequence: TGTGCCAGCAGCGTAGGTAGCGCGTATAATTCACCCCTCCACTTT.